The clone carrying this T cell receptor beta chain was seen a handful of times. The antigen remains undetermined. The entry originates in a study of blood T cells in healthy people across ages. Study-level findings and limits: Unsorted PBMC input precluded a conclusive naive versus antigen-experienced comparison. Versus aged donors, long-lived donors had higher diversity and more naive CD4+ cells.

Total RNA extraction produced at least 5 micrograms (per sample) for the study. There are 14 residues in the CDR3. CDR1 SGHDT and CDR2 YYEEEE come from the germline V gene. Trimming stripped 5 bases from V and 4 bases from J, with 15 bases between. Next came a second PCR, run for about 7 to 12 cycles, which used a sample-barcoded 5' primer along with a J-beta primer mix. Every single cDNA molecule received a tag from a template-switch adaptor with 12 random nucleotides. TCRdb re-called the 5' RACE reads with MiXCR, one entry per CDR3 protein. The table has some 1.6 million distinct CDR3 sequences, approximately 32% seen once.

Sample: blood. The source of this sequence is a woman in her twenties or thirties in good health. The chain couples TRBV5-6 to TRBJ1-2; perhaps TRBD1 as D (5 bases). The CDR3 loop is CASSPGRNVYGYTF. CDR3 nucleotides: TGTGCCAGCAGTCCGGGACGGAACGTCTATGGCTACACCTTC.